This T cell receptor (beta chain) was profiled in a study of control samples from healthy donors and cancer patients. This clone has just a few counts. Clones were sequenced by immunoSEQ multiplex PCR, and TCRdb holds only the in-frame ones, with some missing. The sample has 170,000 or so clones; around 89% are singletons. The length of the CDR3 is 16 residues. V lost 2 bases, J lost 7 bases, and 9 bases stayed unmatched. Germline assignment: CDR1 MNHEY and CDR2 SVGAGI. The receptor's source is a woman between 50 and 59 years old in good health. The chain carries TRBV6-5 and TRBJ1-4; 8 bases line up with TRBD1. Sequenced input: blood. CDR3 amino acids: CASSYGAGGRSEKLFF. In nucleotides, the CDR3 is TGTGCCAGCAGTTACGGAGCAGGGGGCAGGAGTGAAAAACTGTTTTTT.